The sequence of this T cell receptor (beta chain) was determined in a study of T cells in localized non-small cell lung cancer. Regarding the study as a whole: Researchers found a median around 50 of the top 100 tumor clones in adjacent lung. Blood T cell density predicted longer survival; adjacent-lung clonality, shorter. Maximal T cell clonality occurred in uninvolved adjacent lung, with tumor ranking below it. Sequencing involved a lone tumor region, leaving heterogeneity possible.

Germline V lookup: CDR1 GTSNPN, CDR2 SVGIG (reference sequence). Trimming took 2 bases from V and 0 from J, leaving 7 bases between them. This CDR3 is built from 13 residues. On this clone: Antigen: not known.

Sequencing used immunoSEQ multiplex PCR; TCRdb keeps in-frame clones, though not all of them. The sample consists of about 48,000 clones, 70% to 80% of them appearing once. The sequence was collected from a man between 40 and 69 years old with stage I squamous cell lung carcinoma. The V and J genes are TRBV30 and TRBJ1-1, with TRBD1 as a possible D gene (6 bases). The input for sequencing was peripheral blood, taken before any cancer treatment. CDR3 region: CAWSTGMNTEAFF. The CDR3 region has the DNA TGTGCCTGGAGTACAGGGATGAACACTGAAGCTTTCTTT.